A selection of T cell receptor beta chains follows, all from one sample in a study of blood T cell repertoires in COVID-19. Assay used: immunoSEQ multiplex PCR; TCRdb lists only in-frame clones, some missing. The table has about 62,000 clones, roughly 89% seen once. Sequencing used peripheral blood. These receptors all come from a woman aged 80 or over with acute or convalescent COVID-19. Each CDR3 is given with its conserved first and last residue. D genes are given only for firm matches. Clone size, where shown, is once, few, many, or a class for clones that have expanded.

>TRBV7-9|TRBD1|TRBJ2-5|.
CASSLGTGEETQYF
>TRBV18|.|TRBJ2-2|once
CASSPDRNTGELFF
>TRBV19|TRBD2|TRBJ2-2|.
CASKRSSGTTGELFF
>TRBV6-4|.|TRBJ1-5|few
CASSPMAGRTQHF
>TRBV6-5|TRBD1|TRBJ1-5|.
CASSSGQGPQPQHF
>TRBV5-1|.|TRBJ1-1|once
CASSGGQLNTEAFF
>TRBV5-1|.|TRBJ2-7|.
CASSYAGSSPRAEQYF
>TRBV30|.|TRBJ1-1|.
CAWNVAGATEAFF
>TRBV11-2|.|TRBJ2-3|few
CASSFGGGRTQYF
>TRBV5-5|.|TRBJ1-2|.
CASRRSLDYGYTF
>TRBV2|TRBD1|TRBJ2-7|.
CASSEQGDMGQYF
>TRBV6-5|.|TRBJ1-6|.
CASSFWTGNSPLHF
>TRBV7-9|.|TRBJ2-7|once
CASSLQMKQYF
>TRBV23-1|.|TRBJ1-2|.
CASSPTTQSHGYTF
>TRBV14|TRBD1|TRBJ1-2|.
CASSQILRGMRGYTF
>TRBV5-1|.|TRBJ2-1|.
CASSLSQGGSEQFF
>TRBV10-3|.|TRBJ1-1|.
CAISESNGPARAFF
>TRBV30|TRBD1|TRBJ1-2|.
CAWSPGQGYGYTF